A single sample is the source of the 20 T cell receptor beta chains below, sequenced in a study of OX40 agonist ivuxolimab in advanced cancers. Libraries were prepared by immunoSEQ multiplex PCR; TCRdb keeps only in-frame clonotypes and omits some of them. The sample records about 20,000 clones, 80% to 90% being singletons. The source material was CD4+ or CD8+ T cells sorted from blood, sampled in a trial of the OX40 agonist ivuxolimab. The receptors come from an adult with an advanced solid tumor such as melanoma, head and neck, liver or kidney cancer.

In its sample, this clone was seen once. This chain links TRBV19 with TRBJ1-5; 8 nucleotides line up with TRBD1. J gave up 1 base and V 6 bases, and 5 bases lay outside the gene matches. Germline V gene data show CDR1 as LNHDA and CDR2 as SQIVND (reference sequence). CDR3 length: 15 amino acids. The CDR3 DNA reads TGTGCCAGTAGGGGGACAGGACCAAGCAATCAGCCCCAGCATTTT. Translation gives CASRGTGPSNQPQHF.

The chain employs TRBV5-1 and TRBJ2-3; D may correspond to TRBD1 or TRBD2 (6 bases each). The CDR3 length is 16 residues. Germline V gives CDR1 SGHRS, CDR2 YFSETQ. Deletions cut 0 bases from V and 2 bases from J, with 13 bases between. Here the CDR3 DNA reads TGCGCCAGCAGCTTGGTAGGGGGGCCATACACAGATACGCAGTATTTT. Protein: CASSLVGGPYTDTQYF.

The CDR3 sequence: CASSFGWNTGELFF. CDR3 DNA: TGTGCCAGCAGCTTCGGATGGAACACCGGGGAGCTGTTTTTT. The V gene is TRBV11-3, the J gene TRBJ2-2; D uncertain. Germline V gene data show CDR1 as SGHNT and CDR2 as YENEEA. The CDR3 is 14 amino acids. With 3 bases removed from V and 1 base from J, the gap between germline ends came to 6 bases.

CDR3 in amino acids: CASSHRDTIVGYTF. DNA of the CDR3: TGTGCCAGCAGCCACAGGGACACCATAGTGGGCTACACCTTC. The gene calls are TRBV14 and TRBJ1-2; maybe TRBD1 (6 bases). The V gene lost 3 bases and the J gene lost 8 bases, with 16 bases spanning the gap. The CDR3 extends over 14 amino acids. CDR1 is SGHDN and CDR2 is FVKESK in the germline V gene.

The V gene is TRBV27, the J gene TRBJ2-7; no firm D call. There are 12 residues in the CDR3. CDR1 MNHEY and CDR2 SMNVEV come from the germline V gene (reference sequence). V dropped 4 bases and J dropped 7 bases, with 11 bases sitting between them. CDR3 in DNA: TGTGCCAGCAGTTCTCCGCTCTTAGAGCAGTACTTC. This translates into CASSSPLLEQYF.

This clone has a single count. Other DNA sequences in this specimen translate into the identical CDR3. This rearrangement joins TRBV28 to TRBJ1-5; no clear D. Germline-derived CDR1 and CDR2 are MDHEN and SYDVKM. The V and J ends lost 2 bases and 1 base respectively, with 3 bases between them. The CDR3 is 13 amino acids. CDR3 in amino acids: CASSLRSNQPQHF. The DNA of the CDR3 is TGTGCCAGCAGTTTAAGAAGCAATCAGCCCCAGCATTTT.

The chain links TRBV7-9 to TRBJ1-2, with TRBD1 matching 8 bases. V was clipped by 5 bases and J by 4 bases; unmatched bases: 9. Germline assignment: CDR1 SEHNR and CDR2 FQNEAQ (reference sequence). CDR3 length: 15 amino acids. CDR3 bases: TGTGCCAGCAGCCCGCCGGACAGGGTGAGCTATGGCTACACCTTC. Translating it yields CASSPPDRVSYGYTF. The full variable domain, in which reference TRBV7-9 and TRBJ1-2 provide the parts outside the CDR3, is DTGVSQNPRHKITKRGQNVTFRCDPISEHNRLYWYRQTLGQGPEFLTYFQNEAQLEKSRLLSDRFSAERPKGSFSTLEIQRTEQGDSAMYLCASSPPDRVSYGYTFGSGTRLTVV.

This clone has more than one count but fewer than ten. This chain connects TRBV4-1 to TRBJ1-2, with D unresolved. The CDR3 is 12 amino acids. In germline, CDR1 is MGHRA, CDR2 YSYEKL. The germline V and J ends were trimmed by 0 bases and 8 bases, with 7 bases remaining between them. The CDR3 here is CASSQEYQGYTF. CDR3 nucleotide sequence: TGCGCCAGCAGCCAAGAGTATCAGGGCTACACCTTC.

This clone has a single count. The CDR3 protein is CASSLRDIRVAEAFF. The CDR3 DNA reads TGTGCCAGCTCACTTAGGGACATTCGTGTAGCTGAAGCTTTCTTT. The chain uses TRBV18 and TRBJ1-1; possible D gene TRBD1, 6 bases. V lost 4 bases and J lost 6, with 18 bases in between. The CDR3 has 15 residues. Germline V gene sequence: CDR1 KGHSH, CDR2 LQKENI.

The rearrangement joins TRBV9 to TRBJ2-2; D uncertain. V gave up 4 bases and J gave up 7 bases, with 17 bases separating them. This CDR3 comprises 15 residues. Per germline, CDR1 SGDLS and CDR2 YYNGEE. The DNA of the CDR3 is TGTGCCAGCAGCCTCAGTGAAAGTTGGGGCGGGGAGCTGTTTTTT. This translates into CASSLSESWGGELFF.

The rearrangement joins TRBV4-1 to TRBJ1-1; D is unresolved. Germline loops: CDR1 MGHRA, CDR2 YSYEKL. Trimming removed 8 bases at V and 6 bases at J, with 16 bases between. The CDR3 runs 13 residues. The CDR3 region has the DNA TGCGCCAGCGCACCCACTCGAGGATCTGAAGCTTTCTTT. Its translation: CASAPTRGSEAFF.

This clone appeared once. V and J are TRBV18 and TRBJ1-1, with D uncertain. The V gene lost 0 bases and the J gene lost 7 bases, with 9 bases spanning the gap. The CDR3 length is 13 residues. Germline loops: CDR1 KGHSH, CDR2 LQKENI. The CDR3 DNA reads TGTGCCAGCTCACCACCTGAGGCAAATGAAGCTTTCTTT. As protein: CASSPPEANEAFF.

This clone was counted a few times. The gene calls are TRBV28 and TRBJ1-1; TRBD1 agrees at 7 bases. Germline loops: CDR1 MDHEN, CDR2 SYDVKM. The CDR3 length is 14 residues. J gave up 5 bases and V 3 bases, and 6 bases lay outside the gene matches. CDR3: CASSFWRGLTEAFF. Written as DNA, the CDR3 is TGTGCCAGCAGTTTCTGGAGGGGGCTTACTGAAGCTTTCTTT.

The gene calls are TRBV5-5 and TRBJ2-2; D is possibly TRBD1 or TRBD2 (5 bases each). The germline gives CDR1 SGHKS, CDR2 YYEKEE (reference sequence). This CDR3 has 15 amino acids. The V gene lost 5 bases and the J gene lost 3 bases, with 14 bases spanning the gap. CDR3 coding DNA: TGTGCCAGCAGTCACGAGGGGTATCACACCGGGGAGCTGTTTTTT. This encodes CASSHEGYHTGELFF. Full variable domain (rest looked up from reference TRBV5-5 and TRBJ2-2): DAGVTQSPTHLIKTRGQQVTLRCSPISGHKSVSWYQQVLGQGPQFIFQYYEKEERGRGNFPDRFSARQFPNYSSELNVNALLLGDSALYLCASSHEGYHTGELFFGEGSRLTVL.

A single count supports this clone. Here the CDR3 reads CASSQDRGYEQYF. The CDR3 DNA reads TGCGCCAGCAGCCAGGACAGGGGTTACGAGCAGTACTTC. The J gene is TRBJ2-7, the V gene TRBV5-1, with 9 bases identical to TRBD1. Germline values: CDR1 SGHRS, CDR2 YFSETQ. There are 13 residues in the CDR3. Trimming removed 4 bases from V and 4 bases from J; junction bases left unmatched: 3.

The chain couples TRBV28 to TRBJ1-1, with a possible D match to TRBD1 (5 bases). The V gene's germline CDR1 is MDHEN and CDR2 SYDVKM. Trimming removed 5 bases at V and 4 bases at J, with 17 bases between. This CDR3 is 15 amino acids long. The CDR3 region is CASSRTGTYFTEAFF. In DNA form, the CDR3 reads TGTGCCAGCAGTCGTACCGGGACTTACTTCACTGAAGCTTTCTTT. The full variable domain, with the rest looked up from reference TRBV28 and TRBJ1-1, is DVKVTQSSRYLVKRTGEKVFLECVQDMDHENMFWYRQDPGLGLRLIYFSYDVKMKEKGDIPEGYSVSREKKERFSLILESASTNQTSMYLCASSRTGTYFTEAFFGQGTRLTVV.

This sequence joins TRBV4-3 and TRBJ2-7, with TRBD2 matching 7 bases. Losses at the gene ends were 0 bases for V and 5 bases for J; bases not matched to a gene: 4. The CDR3 has 14 residues. Germline V gene data show CDR1 as LGHNA and CDR2 as YSLEER. The CDR3 is CASSQEHRGDEQYF. For the CDR3, the DNA is TGCGCCAGCAGCCAAGAGCATCGGGGGGACGAGCAGTACTTC.

The rearrangement uses TRBV7-3 and TRBJ1-2; TRBD1 aligns across 8 bases. CDR1 is SGHTA and CDR2 is FQGTGA in the germline V gene. Trimming cost V 2 bases and J 4 bases; bases outside gene matches: 6. This CDR3 region has 15 residues. The CDR3 protein is CASSLSGTGVYGYTF. DNA of the CDR3: TGTGCCAGCAGCTTATCCGGGACAGGCGTCTATGGCTACACCTTC.

The genes are TRBV7-3 and TRBJ2-3, with 10 bases fitting TRBD2. The CDR3 extends over 15 amino acids. Germline CDR1 reads SGHTA; CDR2 reads FQGTGA. The ends lost 5 bases at V and 2 bases at J; junction bases unmatched: 4. CDR3 sequence reads: CASSTGTSDTDTQYF. As DNA, the CDR3 is TGTGCCAGCAGCACTGGGACTAGCGACACAGATACGCAGTATTTT.

The gene calls are TRBV11-2 and TRBJ2-2; weak D call: TRBD2 (6 bases). Trimming left V 3 bases short and J 2 bases short, with 16 bases between. Germline assignment: CDR1 SGHAT and CDR2 FQNNGV. The CDR3 has 17 amino acids. The CDR3 is CASSLTSTSSNTGELFF. CDR3 in DNA: TGTGCCAGCAGCTTGACATCGACTAGTTCTAACACCGGGGAGCTGTTTTTT.